The T cell receptor (beta chain) under discussion was sequenced for a study of blood T cell repertoires in COVID-19. Study-level information: Collection of acute and convalescent COVID-19 samples took place in the United States, Italy and Spain. The analysed material was cDNA or gDNA that came from T cells, B-cell-depleted T cells, or PBMCs.

As handled by the study authors: Estimated nucleated cell counts came from reference gene primer amplification. This table comes from immunoSEQ multiplex PCR, and its TCRdb copy is limited to in-frame clones, with some not included. V and J calls and clone size are copied from that table; D and trimming were computed from the DNA. The sample has some 80,000 clones; 75% to 85% are singletons. V lost 1 base, J lost 1 base, and 7 bases lay in between. CDR3 length: 14 residues. Germline V lookup: CDR1 KGHSH, CDR2 LQKENI. The source is a woman aged 80 or over with active or convalescent COVID-19. The rearrangement joins TRBV18 to TRBJ1-1; D remains unclear. The sequenced sample consisted of peripheral blood. Here the CDR3 DNA reads TGTGCCAGCTCACCACGGCAGGAGAACACTGAAGCTTTCTTT. It is translated as CASSPRQENTEAFF.